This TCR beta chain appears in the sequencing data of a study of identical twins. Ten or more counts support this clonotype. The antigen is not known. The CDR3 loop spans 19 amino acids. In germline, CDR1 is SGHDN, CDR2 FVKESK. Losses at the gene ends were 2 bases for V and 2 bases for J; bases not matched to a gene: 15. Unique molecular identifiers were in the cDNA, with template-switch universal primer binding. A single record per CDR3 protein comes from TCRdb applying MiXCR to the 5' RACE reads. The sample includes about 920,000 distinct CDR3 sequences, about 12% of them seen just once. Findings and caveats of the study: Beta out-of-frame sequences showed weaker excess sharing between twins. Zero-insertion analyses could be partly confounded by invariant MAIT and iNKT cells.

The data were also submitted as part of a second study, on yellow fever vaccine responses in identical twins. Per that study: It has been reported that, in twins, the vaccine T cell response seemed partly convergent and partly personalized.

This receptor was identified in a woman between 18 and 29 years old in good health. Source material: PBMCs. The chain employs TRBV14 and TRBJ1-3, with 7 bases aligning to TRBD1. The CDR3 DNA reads TGTGCCAGCAGCCAAAAACTGTGGGAGACAGGGCTCGCTGGAAACACCATATATTTT. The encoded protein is CASSQKLWETGLAGNTIYF.